This T cell receptor (beta chain) was sequenced during a study of T-cell reconstitution after alpha-beta-depleted transplantation in children. As it was prepared, the TCRbeta library received unique molecular identifiers. TCRdb re-analysed the PCR reads in MiXCR, keeping a single row per CDR3 protein. The sample contains approximately 590,000 distinct CDR3 sequences, over 9.5% of which appear only once. The CDR3 runs 17 residues. CDR1 and CDR2 (germline): LGHDT, YNNKEL (reference sequence). V was pared by 4 bases and J by 6 bases, with 23 bases between. The sequence was collected from a human donor who donated a stem cell graft to a child with acute myeloid leukemia. The rearrangement joins TRBV3-1 to TRBJ2-3, with D perhaps matching TRBD2 (6 bases). This sample comprised PBMCs from the stem cell graft donor, obtained from the stem cell graft. CDR3 DNA: TGTGCCAGCAGCCTCAAGTTGGGCGCGGGACTGAGGGATACGCAGTATTTT. Its protein is CASSLKLGAGLRDTQYF.